This is a list of T cell receptor beta chains from one sample in a study of shared clonotypes between healthy human individuals. Produced via immunoSEQ multiplex PCR; TCRdb's table is partial and in-frame only. Among around 550,000 clones listed, around 96% were seen once. The material sequenced was naive CD8+ T cells sorted from blood. The origin of the receptors is a woman aged 30 to 39 in good health. Both conserved end residues are part of each CDR3. Each record gives: CDR3 protein, CDR3 DNA, J gene, clone size, D gene, V gene. A D gene is named only where the DNA matches it firmly. Some rows mark clone size as missing; the rest say once, few, many or name a class of expanded clone.

CASSPEDAYEQYF | TGTGCCAGCTCTCCCGAAGACGCCTACGAGCAGTACTTC | TRBJ2-7 | . | . | TRBV18
CASSEATWDRLYNEQFF | TGTGCCAGCAGTGAAGCGACATGGGACCGACTCTACAATGAGCAGTTCTTC | TRBJ2-1 | . | . | TRBV6-1
CASSSGWGSYEQYF | TGTGCCAGCAGCTCAGGGTGGGGGTCCTACGAGCAGTACTTC | TRBJ2-7 | . | . | TRBV7-2
CASSLSRGSLTDTQYF | TGTGCCAGCAGTTTATCGCGGGGGTCCCTCACAGATACGCAGTATTTT | TRBJ2-3 | . | TRBD2 | TRBV27
CASSFGGGPYEQYF | TGTGCCAGCAGCTTCGGGGGAGGTCCCTACGAGCAGTACTTC | TRBJ2-7 | . | . | TRBV5-4
CASSEAGVGTEAFF | TGTGCCAGCAGTGAAGCCGGAGTGGGCACTGAAGCTTTCTTT | TRBJ1-1 | . | . | TRBV2
CASSPRLAAVSYEQYF | TGCGCCAGCAGCCCACGACTAGCGGCGGTTTCCTACGAGCAGTACTTC | TRBJ2-7 | . | TRBD2 | TRBV4-1
CASSESHLGHTEAFF | TGTGCCAGCAGTGAATCGCATTTAGGGCACACTGAAGCTTTCTTT | TRBJ1-1 | . | . | TRBV25-1
CASSLDPKDRVGTQYF | TGTGCCAGCAGCTTAGATCCAAAGGACAGGGTTGGGACCCAGTACTTC | TRBJ2-5 | . | TRBD1 | TRBV11-2
CASSLLQGHRGYTF | TGTGCCAGCAGTTTATTACAGGGGCATAGGGGCTACACCTTC | TRBJ1-2 | . | TRBD1 | TRBV27
CASSYSSGSFSYEQYF | TGTGCCAGCAGTTACTCTAGCGGGAGTTTTAGTTACGAGCAGTACTTC | TRBJ2-7 | . | TRBD2 | TRBV6-5
CASSYMAGDGYTF | TGTGCCAGCAGTTACATGGCGGGGGATGGCTACACCTTC | TRBJ1-2 | . | . | TRBV6-5
CASSLAEGTGRTGELFF | TGCGCCAGCAGCTTGGCCGAGGGGACAGGAAGGACCGGGGAGCTGTTTTTT | TRBJ2-2 | . | TRBD1 | TRBV5-1
CASSLGTEAFF | TGTGCCAGCAGCTTAGGAACTGAAGCTTTCTTT | TRBJ1-1 | once | . | TRBV5-4
CASSNSLGETPEATEKLFF | TGTGCCAGCAGCAATTCGTTAGGCGAGACCCCGGAGGCTACAGAAAAACTGTTTTTT | TRBJ1-4 | . | . | TRBV21-1
CASTPGLANSDTQYF | TGTGCCAGCACTCCCGGACTAGCGAACTCAGATACGCAGTATTTT | TRBJ2-3 | . | TRBD2 | TRBV13
CASSPGTSGRSEQFF | TGTGCCAGCAGTCCGGGGACTAGCGGGAGGTCTGAGCAGTTCTTC | TRBJ2-1 | . | TRBD2 | TRBV27
CASSSGRYSNYGYTF | TGTGCCAGCAGTTCGGGGCGATACTCTAACTATGGCTACACCTTC | TRBJ1-2 | . | . | TRBV28
CASRRTGSRDEQYF | TGCGCCAGCAGGAGGACCGGGAGTCGGGACGAGCAGTACTTC | TRBJ2-7 | . | . | TRBV5-1
CASSAGTSLAYEQYF | TGTGCCAGCAGTGCCGGGACTAGTTTAGCCTACGAGCAGTACTTC | TRBJ2-7 | . | TRBD2 | TRBV6-5
CASSQGQGNYGYTF | TGTGCCAGCAGCCAAGGTCAGGGGAACTATGGCTACACCTTC | TRBJ1-2 | . | . | TRBV14
CASSLGDHLDEQYF | TGCGCCAGCAGTTTGGGGGATCACCTCGACGAGCAGTACTTC | TRBJ2-7 | . | . | TRBV5-1
CASSFFDGRYNEQFF | TGTGCCAGCAGTTTTTTCGACGGGAGATACAATGAGCAGTTCTTC | TRBJ2-1 | . | . | TRBV28
CASSPSLTGGNYGYTF | TGTGCCAGCAGTCCATCCCTGACAGGGGGCAACTATGGCTACACCTTC | TRBJ1-2 | . | TRBD1 | TRBV28
CASTLGETQYF | TGTGCCAGCACCCTCGGGGAGACCCAGTACTTC | TRBJ2-5 | . | . | TRBV27
CASTEGHFTEAFF | TGTGCCAGTACTGAAGGACATTTCACTGAAGCTTTCTTT | TRBJ1-1 | . | . | TRBV19
CASSLGLGGFAGELFF | TGTGCCAGCAGCTTAGGGTTGGGAGGTTTCGCCGGGGAGCTGTTTTTT | TRBJ2-2 | once | . | TRBV11-3
CASSKLTSGDHYEQYF | TGTGCCAGCAGCAAATTGACTAGCGGGGACCACTACGAGCAGTACTTC | TRBJ2-7 | . | TRBD2 | TRBV13
CASSFSAYYEQYF | TGTGCCAGCAGCTTCAGCGCTTACTACGAGCAGTACTTC | TRBJ2-7 | . | . | TRBV11-2
CASSLIYEQYF | TGTGCCAGCAGCCTCATATACGAGCAGTACTTC | TRBJ2-7 | . | . | TRBV28
CASSSPGQGTDEQYF | TGTGCCAGCAGCTCGCCGGGACAGGGGACCGACGAGCAGTACTTC | TRBJ2-7 | . | TRBD1 | TRBV7-6
CASSPLETGWDEKLFF | TGTGCCAGCTCACCCCTAGAAACTGGGTGGGATGAAAAACTGTTTTTT | TRBJ1-4 | . | . | TRBV18
CASSSAGGPTQNEQFF | TGCGCCAGCAGCTCGGCGGGAGGGCCTACCCAGAATGAGCAGTTCTTC | TRBJ2-1 | . | TRBD2 | TRBV5-1